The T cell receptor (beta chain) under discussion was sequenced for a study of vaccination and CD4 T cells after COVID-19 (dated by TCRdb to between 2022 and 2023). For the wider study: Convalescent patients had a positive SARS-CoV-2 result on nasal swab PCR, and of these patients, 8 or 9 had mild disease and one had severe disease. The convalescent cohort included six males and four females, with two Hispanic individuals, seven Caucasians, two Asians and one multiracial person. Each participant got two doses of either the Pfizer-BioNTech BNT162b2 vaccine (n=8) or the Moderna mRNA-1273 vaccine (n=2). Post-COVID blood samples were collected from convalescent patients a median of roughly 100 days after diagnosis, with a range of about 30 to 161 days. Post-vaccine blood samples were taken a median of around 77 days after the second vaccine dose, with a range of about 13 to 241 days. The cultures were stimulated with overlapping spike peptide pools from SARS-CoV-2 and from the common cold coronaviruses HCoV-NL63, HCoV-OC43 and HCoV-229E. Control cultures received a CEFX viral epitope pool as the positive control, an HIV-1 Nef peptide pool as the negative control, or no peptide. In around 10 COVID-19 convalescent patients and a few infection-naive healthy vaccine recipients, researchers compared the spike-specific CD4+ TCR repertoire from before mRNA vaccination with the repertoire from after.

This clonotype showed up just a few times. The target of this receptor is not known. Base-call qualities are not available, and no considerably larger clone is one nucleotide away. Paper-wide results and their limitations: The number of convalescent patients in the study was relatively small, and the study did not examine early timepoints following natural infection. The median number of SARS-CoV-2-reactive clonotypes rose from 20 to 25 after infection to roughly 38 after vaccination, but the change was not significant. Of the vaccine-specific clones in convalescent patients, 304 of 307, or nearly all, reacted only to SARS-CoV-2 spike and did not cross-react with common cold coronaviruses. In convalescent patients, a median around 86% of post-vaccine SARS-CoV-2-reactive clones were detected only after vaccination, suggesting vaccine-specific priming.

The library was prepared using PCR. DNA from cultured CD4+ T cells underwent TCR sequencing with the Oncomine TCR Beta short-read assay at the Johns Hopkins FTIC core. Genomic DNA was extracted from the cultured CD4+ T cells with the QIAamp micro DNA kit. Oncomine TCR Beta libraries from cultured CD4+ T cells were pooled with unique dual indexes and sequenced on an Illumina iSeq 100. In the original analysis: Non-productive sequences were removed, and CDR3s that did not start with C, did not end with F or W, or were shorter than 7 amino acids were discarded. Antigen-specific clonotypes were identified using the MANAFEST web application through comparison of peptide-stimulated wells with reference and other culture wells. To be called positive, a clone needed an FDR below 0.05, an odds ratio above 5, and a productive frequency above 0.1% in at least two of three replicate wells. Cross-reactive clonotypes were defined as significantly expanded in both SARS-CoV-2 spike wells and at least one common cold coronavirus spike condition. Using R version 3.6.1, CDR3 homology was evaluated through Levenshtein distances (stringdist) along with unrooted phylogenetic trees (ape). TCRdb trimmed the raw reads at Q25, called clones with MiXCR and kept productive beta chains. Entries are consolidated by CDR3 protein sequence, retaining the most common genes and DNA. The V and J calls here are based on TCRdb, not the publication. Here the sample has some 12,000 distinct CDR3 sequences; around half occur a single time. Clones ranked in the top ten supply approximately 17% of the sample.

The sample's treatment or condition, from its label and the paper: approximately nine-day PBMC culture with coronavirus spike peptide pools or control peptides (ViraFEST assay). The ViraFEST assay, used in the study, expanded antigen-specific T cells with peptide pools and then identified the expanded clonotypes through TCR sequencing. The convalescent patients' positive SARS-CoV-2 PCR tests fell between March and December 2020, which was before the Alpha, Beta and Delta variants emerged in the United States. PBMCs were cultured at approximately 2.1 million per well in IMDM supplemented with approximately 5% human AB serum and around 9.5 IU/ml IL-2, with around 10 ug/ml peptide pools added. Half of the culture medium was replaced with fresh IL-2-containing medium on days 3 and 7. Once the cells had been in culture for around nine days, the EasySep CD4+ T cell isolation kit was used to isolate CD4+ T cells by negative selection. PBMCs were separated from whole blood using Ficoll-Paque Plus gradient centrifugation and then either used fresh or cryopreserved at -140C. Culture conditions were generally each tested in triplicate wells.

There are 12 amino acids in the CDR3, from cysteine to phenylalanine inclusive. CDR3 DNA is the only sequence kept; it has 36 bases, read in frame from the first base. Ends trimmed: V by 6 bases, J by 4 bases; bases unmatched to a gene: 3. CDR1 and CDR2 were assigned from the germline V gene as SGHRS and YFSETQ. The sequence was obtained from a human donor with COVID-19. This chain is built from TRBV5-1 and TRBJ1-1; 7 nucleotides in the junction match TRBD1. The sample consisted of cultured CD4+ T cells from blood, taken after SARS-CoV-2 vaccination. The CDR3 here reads CASKGGGTEAFF. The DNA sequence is TGCGCCAGCAAAGGGGGCGGCACTGAAGCTTTCTTT.